The next 19 T cell receptor beta chains were all read from a single sample in a study of CD8 T cells in Susac syndrome. RNA in amounts of roughly 0.5 to 1 ug was reverse transcribed with random hexamers. TCRdb fed the immunoSEQ multiplex PCR reads into MiXCR, producing one record per CDR3 protein. This table has approximately 190,000 distinct CDR3 sequences, 95% appearing once. Sequencing used CD8+ T cells from PBMCs. The receptors shown here come from a human donor with Susac syndrome.

The chain joins TRBV27 to TRBJ1-1; weak D call: TRBD1 (5 bases). This CDR3 is 15 amino acids long. Germline V CDR1 and CDR2: MNHEY, SMNVEV (reference sequence). V lost 2 bases and J 4 bases, leaving 14 bases between the germline ends. CDR3 nucleotides: TGTGCCAGCAGTTTAAGGGGTATGTTGCGCACTGAAGCTTTCTTT. Translation: CASSLRGMLRTEAFF.

The rearrangement links TRBV9 to TRBJ2-5; 10 bases map to TRBD2. V was pared by 2 bases and J by 5 bases, with 6 bases of the junction left unmatched. The CDR3 has 15 amino acids. The germline V gene encodes CDR1 SGDLS and CDR2 YYNGEE. The chain's CDR3 is CASSVQAGGLETQYF. The CDR3 DNA follows: TGTGCCAGCAGCGTCCAAGCGGGGGGGCTGGAGACCCAGTACTTC.

V and J are TRBV5-6 and TRBJ2-1, with D perhaps matching TRBD2 (6 bases). V lost 4 bases, J lost 10 bases, and 18 bases lay in between. This CDR3 is 14 amino acids long. Germline CDR1 and CDR2: SGHDT and YYEEEE. CDR3 residues: CASSRGTSLREQFF. CDR3 in DNA: TGTGCCAGCAGCCGGGGGACTTCCCTACGGGAGCAGTTCTTC.

The chain has TRBV6-5 and TRBJ1-2; 7 nucleotides agree with TRBD1. Unmatched junction bases numbered 8, after V lost 4 bases and J lost 6 bases. CDR3 size: 14 residues. The germline gives CDR1 MNHEY, CDR2 SVGAGI. The CDR3 sequence is CASSSTGEVHGYTF. CDR3 DNA: TGTGCCAGCAGTTCAACAGGGGAGGTCCATGGCTACACCTTC.

Concerning this clonotype itself: The junction does not match germline at one end; this may be a read error. This sequence joins TRBV15 and TRBJ1-2; 9 bases align to TRBD1. CDR1 is LNHNV, CDR2 YYDKDF, per germline (reference sequence). The CDR3 spans 16 residues. CDR3 sequence: CATSRVPGQGSYGYAF. CDR3 nucleotides: TGTGCCACCAGCAGAGTCCCGGGACAGGGATCCTATGGCTACGCCTTC. Based on the CDR3 plus reference TRBV15 and TRBJ1-2, the full variable domain is DAMVIQNPRYQVTQFGKPVTLSCSQTLNHNVMYWYQQKSSQAPKLLFHYYDKDFNNEADTPDNFQSRRPNTSFCFLDIRSPGLGDTAMYLCATSRVPGQGSYGYAFGSGTRLTVV.

The chain links TRBV28 to TRBJ2-5, with 7 bases matching TRBD1. J was trimmed by 5 bases and V by 7 bases; bases with no gene match: 7. CDR3 length equals 13 residues. In germline, CDR1 is MDHEN, CDR2 SYDVKM. The CDR3 is CASIGRGYETQYF. CDR3 DNA: TGTGCCAGCATAGGCAGGGGGTATGAGACCCAGTACTTC.

This chain connects TRBV11-2 to TRBJ2-1, with 11 bases aligning to TRBD2. Unmatched junction bases numbered 4, after V lost 4 bases and J lost 2 bases. CDR3 length: 16 residues. Looked up from germline, CDR1 is SGHAT and CDR2 is FQNNGV. CDR3 amino acids: CASSSPGLAAYNEQFF. DNA of the CDR3: TGTGCCAGCAGCTCGCCGGGACTAGCGGCCTACAATGAGCAGTTCTTC.

The chain uses TRBV4-1 and TRBJ2-2; D is perhaps TRBD1 (6 bases). Germline CDR1 MGHRA, CDR2 YSYEKL. This CDR3 has 16 amino acids. Trimming left V 9 bases short and J 0 bases short, with 17 bases between. The CDR3 DNA sequence: TGCGCCAGTAGTACCCCTCGACAGGCGAACACCGGGGAGCTGTTTTTT. As protein: CASSTPRQANTGELFF.

The chain recombines TRBV3-1 with TRBJ2-5; D may be TRBD2 (6 bases). V lost 4 bases and J lost 5, with 14 bases in between. CDR3 length: 14 amino acids. The germline CDR1 and CDR2 sequences are LGHDT and YNNKEL (reference sequence). The CDR3: CASSPTGVGETQYF. CDR3 in DNA: TGTGCCAGCAGCCCGACGGGGGTGGGGGAGACCCAGTACTTC.

The chain carries TRBV12-3 or TRBV12-4 and TRBJ2-3; D call uncertain. This CDR3 has 12 residues. The V gene lost 9 bases and the J gene lost 0 bases, with 7 bases spanning the gap. This CDR3 reads CASLDSTDTQYF. The CDR3, as DNA: TGTGCCAGTTTGGATAGCACAGATACGCAGTATTTT.

The J gene is TRBJ2-1, the V gene TRBV6-5; D remains ambiguous. The CDR3 covers 15 residues. Germline V lookup: CDR1 MNHEY, CDR2 SVGAGI. The germline V and J ends were trimmed by 0 bases and 7 bases, with 13 bases remaining between them. CDR3 bases: TGTGCCAGCAGTTACTCTTCCGGACCTATAAATGAGCAGTTCTTC. Amino acids: CASSYSSGPINEQFF.

This clonotype was seen a single time. The CDR3 spells CAWGLRGATEAFF. CDR3 coding DNA: TGTGCCTGGGGCCTCAGGGGGGCGACTGAAGCTTTCTTT. The chain employs TRBV30 and TRBJ1-1; 7 nucleotides line up with TRBD1. This CDR3 is 13 amino acids long. The ends lost 5 bases at V and 5 bases at J; junction bases unmatched: 8. Germline CDR1 and CDR2: GTSNPN and SVGIG (reference sequence).

The chain has TRBV19 and TRBJ2-3; 12 positions match TRBD2. This CDR3 has 15 amino acids. V shed 6 bases, J shed 5 bases, and the junction held 6 bases outside the gene matches. CDR1 and CDR2 from the germline V gene are LNHDA and SQIVND (reference sequence). The CDR3 region has the DNA TGTGCCAGTAGCCGACTAGCGGGAGTAGGAGATACGCAGTATTTT. The encoded protein is CASSRLAGVGDTQYF.

The genes are TRBV10-3 and TRBJ2-1; TRBD2 matches 10 bases. The junction had 8 bases not matched to a gene; V was cut back by 5 bases and J by 7 bases. The germline CDR1 and CDR2 sequences are ENHRY and SYGVKD. CDR3 length: 15 residues. In DNA form, the CDR3 reads TGTGCCATCAGTCCAGCGACTAGCGGGTCTAATGAGCAGTTCTTC. The encoded protein is CAISPATSGSNEQFF.

The chain has TRBV7-8 and TRBJ2-7, with D possibly matching TRBD2 (7 bases). CDR1 is SGHVS, CDR2 FQNEAQ, per germline. Trimming shortened V by 7 bases and J by 5 bases, and 15 bases separated the two germline ends. This CDR3 contains 13 residues. In nucleotides, the CDR3 is TGTGCCAGCACTCCCCGGGGGGCGAACGAGCAGTACTTC. This encodes CASTPRGANEQYF.

The rearrangement uses TRBV11-2 and TRBJ1-2, with a tentative D call TRBD1 (6 bases). The CDR3 totals 15 residues. The germline gives CDR1 SGHAT, CDR2 FQNNGV. V lost 1 base to trimming and J lost 4 bases, with 13 bases between them. The CDR3 DNA reads as TGTGCCAGCAGCTTAGGGGGGGGCGATTCCTATGGCTACACCTTC. Translation gives CASSLGGGDSYGYTF.

Only one count was recorded for this clonotype. The chain uses TRBV28 and TRBJ2-7; D perhaps matches TRBD2 (6 bases). This CDR3 comprises 13 residues. V lost 8 bases to trimming and J lost 2 bases, with 13 bases between them. Germline-derived CDR1 and CDR2 are MDHEN and SYDVKM. This CDR3 reads CASGTRTTYEQYF. CDR3 coding DNA: TGTGCCAGCGGAACAAGGACTACCTACGAGCAGTACTTC.

V and J are TRBV7-9 and TRBJ1-3; D is unclear. Germline V gene sequence: CDR1 SEHNR, CDR2 FQNEAQ (reference sequence). The CDR3 spans 15 residues. Trimming stripped 0 bases from V and 0 bases from J, with 6 bases between. CDR3: CASSLAEYSGNTIYF. CDR3 bases: TGTGCCAGCAGCTTAGCAGAGTACTCTGGAAACACCATATATTTT.

V usage is TRBV5-1 and J usage is TRBJ2-7, with 11 bases that match TRBD2. The germline V gene encodes CDR1 SGHRS and CDR2 YFSETQ. There are 14 residues in the CDR3. The junction had 4 bases not matched to a gene; V was cut back by 3 bases and J by 5 bases. The CDR3 DNA reads TGCGCCAGCAGCTCCATACTAGCGGGAGACGAGCAGTACTTC. Translation gives CASSSILAGDEQYF.